This T cell receptor beta chain was observed in a study of blood T cell repertoires in COVID-19. Study information: PBMCs, B-cell-depleted T cells, or T cells provided the cDNA or gDNA that made up the material.

Assay used: immunoSEQ multiplex PCR; TCRdb lists only in-frame clones, some missing. The table has more than 45,000 clones, 75% to 85% seen once. This clone was seen a handful of times. Germline V gives CDR1 LNHDA, CDR2 SQIVND (reference sequence). Trimming removed 4 bases from V and 3 bases from J; junction bases left unmatched: 13. There are 18 residues in the CDR3. V gene TRBV19 combines with J gene TRBJ1-4, with 8 bases identical to TRBD1. Sequencing was carried out using peripheral blood. The TCR was taken from a man in his forties or fifties with acute or convalescent COVID-19. For the CDR3, the DNA is TGTGCCAGTAGTACCCGGACAGGGCTAGTCGTGGCTAATGAAAAACTGTTTTTT. This gives the protein CASSTRTGLVVANEKLFF. Full variable domain (missing parts from reference TRBV19 and TRBJ1-4): DGGITQSPKYLFRKEGQNVTLSCEQNLNHDAMYWYRQDPGQGLRLIYYSQIVNDFQKGDIAEGYSVSREKKESFPLTVTSAQKNPTAFYLCASSTRTGLVVANEKLFFGSGTQLSVL.